The clone carrying this T cell receptor (beta chain) appeared a few times. Antigen unknown. This specimen comes from a study of response to subunit inactivated influenza vaccine. Findings and limits, study-wide: The authors put forward the suggestion that each seasonal influenza vaccination may bring in only a limited number of new T cells.

TCRdb re-called the RT-PCR reads with MiXCR, one entry per CDR3 protein. The sample has around 540,000 distinct CDR3 sequences, about 12% seen once; the top ten hold roughly 10%. CDR3 length equals 12 residues. The germline V gene encodes CDR1 LGHDT and CDR2 YNNKEL (reference sequence). V was cut by 7 bases and J by 1 base, with 8 bases left in between. This chain uses TRBV3-1 with TRBJ2-7, with a tentative D call TRBD2 (7 bases). This specimen was PBMCs from blood, taken on the day of vaccination. The receptor comes from a man aged 50-59 years who received an inactivated influenza vaccine. The CDR3 reads CASKGGSYEQYF. CDR3 DNA: TGTGCCAGCAAGGGGGGGTCCTACGAGCAGTACTTC.